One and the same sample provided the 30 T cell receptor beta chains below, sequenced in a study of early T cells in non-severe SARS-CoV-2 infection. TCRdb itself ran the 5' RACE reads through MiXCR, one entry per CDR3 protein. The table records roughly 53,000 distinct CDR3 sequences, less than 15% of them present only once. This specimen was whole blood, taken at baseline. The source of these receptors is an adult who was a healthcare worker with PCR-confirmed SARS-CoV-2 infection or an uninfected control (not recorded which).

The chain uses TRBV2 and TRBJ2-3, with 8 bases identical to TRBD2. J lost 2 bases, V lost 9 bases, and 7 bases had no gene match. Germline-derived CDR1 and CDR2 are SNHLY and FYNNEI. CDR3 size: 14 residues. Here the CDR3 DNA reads TGTGCCAGACGTAGCGGGAATTTCACAGATACGCAGTATTTT. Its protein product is CARRSGNFTDTQYF. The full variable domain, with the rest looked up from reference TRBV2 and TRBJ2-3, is EPEVTQTPSHQVTQMGQEVILRCVPISNHLYFYWYRQILGQKVEFLVSFYNNEISEKSEIFDDQFSVERPDGSNFTLKIRSTKLEDSAMYFCARRSGNFTDTQYFGPGTRLTVL.

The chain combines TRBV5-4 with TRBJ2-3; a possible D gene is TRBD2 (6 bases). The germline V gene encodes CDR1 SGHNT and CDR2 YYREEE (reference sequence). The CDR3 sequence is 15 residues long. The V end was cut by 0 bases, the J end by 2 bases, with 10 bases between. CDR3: CASSLDGRNTDTQYF. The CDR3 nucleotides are TGTGCCAGCAGCTTGGACGGGAGAAACACAGATACGCAGTATTTT.

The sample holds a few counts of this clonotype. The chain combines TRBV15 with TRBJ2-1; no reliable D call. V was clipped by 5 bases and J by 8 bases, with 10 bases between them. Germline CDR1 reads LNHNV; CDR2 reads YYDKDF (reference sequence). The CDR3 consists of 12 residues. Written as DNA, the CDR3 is TGTGCCACCAGCCCCCTAGGCGATGAGCAGTTCTTC. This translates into CATSPLGDEQFF.

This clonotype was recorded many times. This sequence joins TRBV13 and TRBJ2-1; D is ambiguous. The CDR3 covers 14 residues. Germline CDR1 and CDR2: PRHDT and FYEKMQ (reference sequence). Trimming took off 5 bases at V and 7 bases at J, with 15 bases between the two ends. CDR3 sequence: CASSRQFVGNEQFF. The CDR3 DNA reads TGTGCCAGCAGCCGCCAGTTTGTTGGGAATGAGCAGTTCTTC.

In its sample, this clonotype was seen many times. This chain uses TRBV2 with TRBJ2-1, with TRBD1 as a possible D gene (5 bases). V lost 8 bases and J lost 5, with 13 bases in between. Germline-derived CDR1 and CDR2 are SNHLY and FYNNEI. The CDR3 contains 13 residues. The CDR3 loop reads CASGAFYNNEQFF. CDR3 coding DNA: TGTGCCAGCGGGGCTTTCTACAACAATGAGCAGTTCTTC. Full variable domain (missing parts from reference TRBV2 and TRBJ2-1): EPEVTQTPSHQVTQMGQEVILRCVPISNHLYFYWYRQILGQKVEFLVSFYNNEISEKSEIFDDQFSVERPDGSNFTLKIRSTKLEDSAMYFCASGAFYNNEQFFGPGTRLTVL.

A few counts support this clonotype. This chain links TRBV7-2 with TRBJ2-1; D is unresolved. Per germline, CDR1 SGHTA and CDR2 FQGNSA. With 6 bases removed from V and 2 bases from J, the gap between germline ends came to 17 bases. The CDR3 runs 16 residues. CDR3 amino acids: CASRPTKYPTYNEQFF. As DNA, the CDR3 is TGTGCCAGCAGACCGACCAAATATCCCACCTACAATGAGCAGTTCTTC.

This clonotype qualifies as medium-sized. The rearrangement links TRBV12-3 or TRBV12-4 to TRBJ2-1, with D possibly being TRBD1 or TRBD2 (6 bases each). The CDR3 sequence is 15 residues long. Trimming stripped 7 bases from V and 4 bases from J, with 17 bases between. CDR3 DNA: TGTGCCAGCACCGCGAGGAGGGGGGTATACAATGAGCAGTTCTTC. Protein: CASTARRGVYNEQFF.

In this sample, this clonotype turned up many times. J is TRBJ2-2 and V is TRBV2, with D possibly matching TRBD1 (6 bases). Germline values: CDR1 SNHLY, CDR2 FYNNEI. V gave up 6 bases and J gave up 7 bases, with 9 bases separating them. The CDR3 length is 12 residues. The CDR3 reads CASRPDSGELFF. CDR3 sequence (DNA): TGTGCCAGCAGGCCGGACAGCGGGGAGCTGTTTTTT.

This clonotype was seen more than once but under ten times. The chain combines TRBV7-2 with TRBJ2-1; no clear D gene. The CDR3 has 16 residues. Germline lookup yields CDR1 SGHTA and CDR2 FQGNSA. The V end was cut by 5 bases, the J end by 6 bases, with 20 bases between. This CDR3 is CASSGGAVDLSNEQFF. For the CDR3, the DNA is TGTGCCAGCAGCGGCGGAGCCGTCGACCTATCCAATGAGCAGTTCTTC.

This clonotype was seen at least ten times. The CDR3 DNA sequence: TGTGCCAGCAGCTCTAGCGGGACGTATTCCTACGAGCAGTACTTC. Protein: CASSSSGTYSYEQYF. The chain links TRBV7-2 to TRBJ2-7, with 9 positions matching TRBD2. The CDR3 consists of 15 residues. Germline V lookup: CDR1 SGHTA, CDR2 FQGNSA. The J segment lost 1 base and the V segment lost 4 bases, leaving 5 bases of the junction unmatched.

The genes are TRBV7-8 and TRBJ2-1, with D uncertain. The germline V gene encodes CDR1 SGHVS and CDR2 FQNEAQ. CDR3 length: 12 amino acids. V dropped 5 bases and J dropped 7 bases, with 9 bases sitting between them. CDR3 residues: CASSRTLNEQFF. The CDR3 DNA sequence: TGTGCCAGCAGCCGGACCCTGAATGAGCAGTTCTTC.

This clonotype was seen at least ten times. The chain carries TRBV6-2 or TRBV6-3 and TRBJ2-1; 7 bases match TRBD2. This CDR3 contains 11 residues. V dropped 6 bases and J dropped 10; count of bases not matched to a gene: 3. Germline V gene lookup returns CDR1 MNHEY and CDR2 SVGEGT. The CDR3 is CASRLAREQFF. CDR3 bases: TGTGCCAGCAGACTAGCGAGGGAGCAGTTCTTC.

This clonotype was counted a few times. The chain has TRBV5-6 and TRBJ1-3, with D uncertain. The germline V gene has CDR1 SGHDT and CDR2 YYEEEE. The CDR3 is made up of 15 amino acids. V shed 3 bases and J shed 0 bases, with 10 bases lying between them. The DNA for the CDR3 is TGTGCCAGCAGCTCCCCCACTTACTCTGGAAACACCATATATTTT. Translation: CASSSPTYSGNTIYF.

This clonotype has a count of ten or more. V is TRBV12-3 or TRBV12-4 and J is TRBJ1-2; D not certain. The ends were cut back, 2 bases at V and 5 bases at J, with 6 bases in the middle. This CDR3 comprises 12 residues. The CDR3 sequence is CASSLIGYGYTF. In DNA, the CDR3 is TGTGCCAGCAGTTTAATTGGGTATGGCTACACCTTC.

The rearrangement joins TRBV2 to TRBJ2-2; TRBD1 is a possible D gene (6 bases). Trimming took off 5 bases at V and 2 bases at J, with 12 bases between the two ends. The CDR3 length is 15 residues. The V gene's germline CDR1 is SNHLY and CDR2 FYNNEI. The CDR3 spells CASSLGTRNTGELFF. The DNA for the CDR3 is TGTGCCAGCAGTCTCGGGACAAGAAACACCGGGGAGCTGTTTTTT.

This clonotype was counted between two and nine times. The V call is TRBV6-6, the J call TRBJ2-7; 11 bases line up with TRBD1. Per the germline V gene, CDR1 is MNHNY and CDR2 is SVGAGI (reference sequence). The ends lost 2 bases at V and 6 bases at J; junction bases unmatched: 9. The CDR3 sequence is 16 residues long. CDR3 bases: TGTGCCAGCAGTTACCCCAATGGACAGGGGGCCGTCGAGCAGTACTTC. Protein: CASSYPNGQGAVEQYF.

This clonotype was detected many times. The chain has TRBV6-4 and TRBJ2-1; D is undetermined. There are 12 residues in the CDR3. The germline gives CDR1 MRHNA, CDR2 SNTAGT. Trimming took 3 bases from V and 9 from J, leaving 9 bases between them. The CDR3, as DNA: TGTGCCAGCAGTGATCAATACGGTGAGCAGTTCTTC. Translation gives CASSDQYGEQFF.

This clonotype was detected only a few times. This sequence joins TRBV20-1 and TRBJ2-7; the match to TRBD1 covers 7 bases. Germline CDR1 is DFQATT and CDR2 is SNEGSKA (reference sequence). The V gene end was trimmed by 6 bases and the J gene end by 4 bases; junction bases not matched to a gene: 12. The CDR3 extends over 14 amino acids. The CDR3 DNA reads TGCAGTGCCACGGTGGGGACAGATTTTTACGAGCAGTACTTC. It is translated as CSATVGTDFYEQYF.

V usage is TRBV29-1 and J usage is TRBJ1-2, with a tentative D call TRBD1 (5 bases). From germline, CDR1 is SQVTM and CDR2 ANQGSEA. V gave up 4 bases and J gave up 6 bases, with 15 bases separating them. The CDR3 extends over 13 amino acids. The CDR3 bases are TGCAGCGTTGTATACAGGCCCTGGGATGGCTACACCTTC. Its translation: CSVVYRPWDGYTF.

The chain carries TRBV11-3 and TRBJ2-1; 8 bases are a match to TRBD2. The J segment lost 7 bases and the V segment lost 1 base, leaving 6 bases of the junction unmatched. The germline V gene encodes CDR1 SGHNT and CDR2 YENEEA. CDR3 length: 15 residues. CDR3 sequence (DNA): TGTGCCAGCAGCTTAGTCGGGAGGGCCGGAAATGAGCAGTTCTTC. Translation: CASSLVGRAGNEQFF.

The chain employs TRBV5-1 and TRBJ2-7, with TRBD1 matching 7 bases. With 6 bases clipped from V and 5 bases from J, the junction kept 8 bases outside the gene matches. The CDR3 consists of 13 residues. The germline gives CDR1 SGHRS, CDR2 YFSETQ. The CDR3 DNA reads TGCGCCAGCACAAGACAGGGTATTAACGAGCAGTACTTC. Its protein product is CASTRQGINEQYF.

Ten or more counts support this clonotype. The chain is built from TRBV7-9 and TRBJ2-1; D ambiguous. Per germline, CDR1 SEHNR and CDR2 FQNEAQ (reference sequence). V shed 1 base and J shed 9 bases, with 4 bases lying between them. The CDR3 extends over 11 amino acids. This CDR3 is CASSLEVEQFF. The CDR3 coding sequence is TGTGCCAGCAGCTTAGAAGTTGAGCAGTTCTTC.

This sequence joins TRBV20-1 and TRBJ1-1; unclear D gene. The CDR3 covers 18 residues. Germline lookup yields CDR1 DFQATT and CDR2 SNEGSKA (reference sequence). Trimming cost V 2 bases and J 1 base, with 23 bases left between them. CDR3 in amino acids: CSARSDRTPGRSNTEAFF. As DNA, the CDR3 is TGCAGTGCTAGATCCGATCGCACCCCGGGGAGATCGAACACTGAAGCTTTCTTT.

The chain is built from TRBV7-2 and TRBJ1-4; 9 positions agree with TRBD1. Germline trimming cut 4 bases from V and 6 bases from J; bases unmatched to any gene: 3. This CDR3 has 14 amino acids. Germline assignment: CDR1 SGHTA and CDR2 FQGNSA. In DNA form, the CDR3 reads TGTGCCAGCAGCTCGGACAGGGGCCATGAAAAACTGTTTTTT. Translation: CASSSDRGHEKLFF. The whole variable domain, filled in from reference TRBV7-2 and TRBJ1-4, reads GAGVSQSPSNKVTEKGKDVELRCDPISGHTALYWYRQSLGQGLEFLIYFQGNSAPDKSGLPSDRFSAERTGGSVSTLTIQRTQQEDSAVYLCASSSDRGHEKLFFGSGTQLSVL.

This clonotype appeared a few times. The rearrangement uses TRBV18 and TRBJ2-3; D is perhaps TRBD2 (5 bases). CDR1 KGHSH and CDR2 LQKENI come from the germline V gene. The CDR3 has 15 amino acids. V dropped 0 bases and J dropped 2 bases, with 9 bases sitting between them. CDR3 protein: CASSPPSGITDTQYF. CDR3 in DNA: TGTGCCAGCTCACCACCGAGCGGAATCACAGATACGCAGTATTTT.

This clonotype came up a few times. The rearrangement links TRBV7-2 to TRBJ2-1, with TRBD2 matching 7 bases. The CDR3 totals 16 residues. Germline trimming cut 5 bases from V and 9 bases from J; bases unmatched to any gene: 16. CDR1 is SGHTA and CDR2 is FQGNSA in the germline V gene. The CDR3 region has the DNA TGTGCCAGCAGCCCCCAGAGACTAGCCGGCGGGCGTGAGCAGTTCTTC. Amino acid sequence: CASSPQRLAGGREQFF.

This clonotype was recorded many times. The CDR3 loop reads CATQGWNSGNTIYF. In DNA form, the CDR3 reads TGTGCCACCCAGGGTTGGAACTCTGGAAACACCATATATTTT. V and J are TRBV28 and TRBJ1-3, with D possibly being TRBD1 (5 bases). With 10 bases removed from V and 0 bases from J, the gap between germline ends came to 13 bases. The germline gives CDR1 MDHEN, CDR2 SYDVKM. The CDR3 totals 14 residues.

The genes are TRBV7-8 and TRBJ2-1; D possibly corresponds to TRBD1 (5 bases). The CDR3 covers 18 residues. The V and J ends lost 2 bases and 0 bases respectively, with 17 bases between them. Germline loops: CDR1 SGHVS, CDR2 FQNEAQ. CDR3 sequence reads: CASSLSMYRQTSYNEQFF. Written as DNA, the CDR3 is TGTGCCAGCAGCTTAAGCATGTACAGACAGACCTCCTACAATGAGCAGTTCTTC.

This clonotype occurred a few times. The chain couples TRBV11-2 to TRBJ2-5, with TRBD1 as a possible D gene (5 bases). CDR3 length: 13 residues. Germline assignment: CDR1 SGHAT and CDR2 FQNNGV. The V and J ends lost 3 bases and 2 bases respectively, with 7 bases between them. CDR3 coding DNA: TGTGCCAGCAGCTTGACAGAGCAAGAGACCCAGTACTTC. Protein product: CASSLTEQETQYF.

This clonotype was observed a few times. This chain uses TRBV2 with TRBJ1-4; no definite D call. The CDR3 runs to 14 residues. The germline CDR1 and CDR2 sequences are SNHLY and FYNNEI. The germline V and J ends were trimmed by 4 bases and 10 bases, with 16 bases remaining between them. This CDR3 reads CASSVWDWSRKLFF. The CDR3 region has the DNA TGTGCCAGCAGTGTTTGGGATTGGTCAAGAAAACTGTTTTTT.